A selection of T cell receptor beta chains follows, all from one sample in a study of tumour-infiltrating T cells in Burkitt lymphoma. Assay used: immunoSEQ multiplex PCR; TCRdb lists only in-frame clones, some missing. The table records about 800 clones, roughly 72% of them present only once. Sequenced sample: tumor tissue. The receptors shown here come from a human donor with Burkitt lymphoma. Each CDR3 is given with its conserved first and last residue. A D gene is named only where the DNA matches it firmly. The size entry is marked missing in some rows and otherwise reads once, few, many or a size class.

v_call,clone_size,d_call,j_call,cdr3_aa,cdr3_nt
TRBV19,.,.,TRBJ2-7,CASSIDKGVTYEQYF,TGTGCCAGTAGTATAGACAAAGGGGTAACCTACGAGCAGTACTTC
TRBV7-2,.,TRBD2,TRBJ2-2,CASSPLAGVVANTGELFF,TGTGCCAGCAGCCCACTAGCGGGAGTCGTGGCGAACACCGGGGAGCTGTTTTTT
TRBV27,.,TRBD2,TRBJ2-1,CASSLKAGVWVNEQFF,TGTGCCAGCAGTTTAAAGGCGGGAGTGTGGGTGAATGAGCAGTTCTTC
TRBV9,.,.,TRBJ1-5,CASSAAGRDNQPQHF,TGTGCCAGCAGTGCCGCAGGCAGGGATAATCAGCCCCAGCATTTT
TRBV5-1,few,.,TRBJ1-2,CASSLAQKNYGYTF,TGCGCCAGCAGCTTGGCTCAGAAGAACTATGGCTACACCTTC
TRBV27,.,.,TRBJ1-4,CASSILGGATNEKLFF,TGTGCCAGCAGTATTCTTGGCGGTGCAACTAATGAAAAACTGTTTTTT
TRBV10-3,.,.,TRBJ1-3,CAISEGGTGTFSTIYF,TGTGCCATCAGTGAGGGGGGAACAGGAACTTTTAGCACCATATATTTT
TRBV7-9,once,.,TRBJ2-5,CASTLLPWWQGSETQYF,TGTGCCAGCACCCTCCTCCCTTGGTGGCAGGGTAGCGAGACCCAGTACTTC
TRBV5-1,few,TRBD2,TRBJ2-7,CASSLVVAGGYEQYF,TGCGCCAGCAGCTTGGTAGTAGCGGGAGGATACGAGCAGTACTTC
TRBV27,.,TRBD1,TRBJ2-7,CASRSQGVPYEQYF,TGTGCCAGCCGATCTCAGGGGGTCCCCTACGAGCAGTACTTC
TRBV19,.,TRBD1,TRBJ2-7,CASSIGSSGQASYEQYF,TGTGCCAGTAGTATTGGGTCGTCGGGACAGGCCTCCTACGAGCAGTACTTC
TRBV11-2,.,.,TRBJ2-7,CASSFTPLDEQYF,TGTGCCAGCAGCTTCACTCCGCTCGACGAGCAGTACTTC
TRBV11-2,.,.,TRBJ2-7,CANSSTGYSYEQYF,TGTGCCAACAGCTCGACCGGGTACTCCTACGAGCAGTACTTC
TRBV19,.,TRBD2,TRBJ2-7,CASSTPGLAGDEQYF,TGTGCCAGTAGTACCCCGGGACTAGCGGGTGACGAGCAGTACTTC
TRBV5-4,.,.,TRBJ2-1,CTSSLPYRSYNEQFF,TGTACCAGCAGCTTGCCTTATAGATCCTACAATGAGCAGTTCTTC
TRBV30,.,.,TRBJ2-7,CAWHPGHTYEQYF,TGTGCCTGGCATCCGGGACACACCTACGAGCAGTACTTC
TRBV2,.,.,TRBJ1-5,CASSDTEPYSNQPQHF,TGTGCCAGCAGTGACACGGAACCCTATAGCAATCAGCCCCAGCATTTT
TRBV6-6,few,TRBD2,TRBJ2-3,CASSLSGRPTDTQYF,TGTGCCAGCAGCCTCAGCGGGAGGCCCACAGATACGCAGTATTTT
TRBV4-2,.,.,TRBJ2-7,CASSQLAGNYEQYF,TGTGCCAGCAGCCAATTGGCAGGAAACTACGAGCAGTACTTC
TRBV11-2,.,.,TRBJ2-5,CASSSRTEETQYF,TGTGCCAGCAGCTCCCGGACAGAAGAGACCCAGTACTTC
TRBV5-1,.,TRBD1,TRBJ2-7,CASSLGQGFDEQYF,TGCGCCAGCAGCTTGGGACAGGGTTTCGACGAGCAGTACTTC
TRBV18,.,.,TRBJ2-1,CASSYGGRVSYNEQFF,TGTGCCAGCTCCTACGGGGGCAGGGTTTCATACAATGAGCAGTTCTTC
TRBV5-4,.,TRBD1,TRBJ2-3,CASSLDRGSTDTQYF,TGTGCCAGCAGCTTGGACAGGGGGTCCACAGATACGCAGTATTTT
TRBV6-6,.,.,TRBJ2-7,CASSQQGMGEQYF,TGTGCCAGCAGTCAACAGGGTATGGGCGAGCAGTACTTC
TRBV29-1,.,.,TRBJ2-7,CSVMRDDEQYF,TGCAGCGTTATGCGAGACGACGAGCAGTACTTC
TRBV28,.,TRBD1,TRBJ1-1,CASSSPGQGVRTEAFF,TGTGCCAGCAGTTCACCGGGACAGGGGGTTCGGACTGAAGCTTTCTTT
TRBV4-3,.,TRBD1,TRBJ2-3,CASSSGRQGDTDMQYF,TGCGCCAGCAGCTCTGGGCGACAGGGGGATACAGATATGCAGTATTTT